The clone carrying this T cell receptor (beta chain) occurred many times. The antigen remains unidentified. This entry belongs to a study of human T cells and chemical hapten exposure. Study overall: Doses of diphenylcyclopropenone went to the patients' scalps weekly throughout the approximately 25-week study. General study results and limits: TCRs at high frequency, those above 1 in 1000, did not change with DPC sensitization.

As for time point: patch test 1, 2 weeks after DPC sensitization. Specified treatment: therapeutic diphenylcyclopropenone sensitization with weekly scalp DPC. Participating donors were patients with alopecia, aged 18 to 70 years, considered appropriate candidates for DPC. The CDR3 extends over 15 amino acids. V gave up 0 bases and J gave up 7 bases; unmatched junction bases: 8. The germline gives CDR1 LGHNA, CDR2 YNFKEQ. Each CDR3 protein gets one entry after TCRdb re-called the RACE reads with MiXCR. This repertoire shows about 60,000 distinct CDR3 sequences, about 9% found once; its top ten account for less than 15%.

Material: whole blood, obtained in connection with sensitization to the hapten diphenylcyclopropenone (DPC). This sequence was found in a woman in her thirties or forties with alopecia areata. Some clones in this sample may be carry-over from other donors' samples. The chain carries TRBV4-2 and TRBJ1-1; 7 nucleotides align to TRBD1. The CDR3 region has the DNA TGTGCCAGCAGCCAAGATGACACCAGGGGGGATGAAGCTTTCTTT. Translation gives CASSQDDTRGDEAFF.